This record looks at one T cell receptor beta chain sequence and its context. Its antigen has not been determined. No quality values exist for individual bases; no much larger clone is one base distant. Looking up the germline V gene (reference sequence) yields CDR1 LNHDA and CDR2 SQIVND. V drops 6 bases and J drops 1 base, leaving 13 bases in between. CDR3 length: 15 amino acids, cysteine to phenylalanine. CDR3 DNA is the only sequence kept; it has 45 bases, read in frame from the first base. The sample originates from a study of blood T cell repertoires in COVID-19 (TCRdb year 2020). Background on the whole study: Collaborator samples came from the United States, Italy and Spain and covered acute and convalescent phases of COVID-19. The prospective study material was composed of cDNA or gDNA derived from T cells, B-cell-depleted T cells, or PBMCs. Deeply sampled blood TCRbeta repertoires from subjects exposed to, actively infected with, or recovered from COVID-19 were included in the dataset. The repertoires were made available in a free public database intended to serve as a resource for research on the immune response to SARS-CoV-2. Samples came from the ongoing ImmuneRACE study (first 160 participants) plus 1,254 subjects from 6 global collaborators. A de-identified subject ID, COVID-19 status, age in years and sex were almost always included in the sample metadata. Where HLA class I and class II types were available, the types were taken from metadata supplied by the sample provider, not from assay-based typing.

Beyond this particular receptor, the publication reports: How much clinical and demographic metadata was included differed by source and by participant, and the metadata was provided uncurated.

TCRbeta CDR3 regions were amplified from genomic DNA using the immunoSEQ Assay, a bias-controlled multiplex PCR. For the original study's pipeline: Nucleated cell counts per sample were estimated from amplification of reference gene primers within the assay. To quantify the absolute abundance of each unique TCRbeta CDR3 rearrangement, sequence reads were collapsed and filtered. For each sample, productive Simpson clonality was calculated by taking the square root of Simpson's diversity index across productive rearrangements. What TCRdb holds here is the immuneACCESS table cut down to in-frame rearrangements. Part of the clones is not present; checked against another copy, under half of the missing clones reflect an unresolved V gene, and the others are unexplained. That table is the source of V, J and clone size, and D and trimming were worked out from the DNA. The sample table holds 70,000 or so clones, of which around nine tenths were seen once. 9.5% to 13% of the sample is held by the ten biggest clonotypes.

The collaborating institutions used their own protocols to collect whole blood in K2EDTA tubes. For TCRbeta analysis, collaborators shipped samples as frozen whole blood, isolated PBMCs, or DNA extracted from either of those sample types. The chain links TRBV19 with TRBJ1-5, with a weak D call of TRBD1 (6 bases match). Material: peripheral blood. The receptor was derived from a woman between 18 and 29 years old with acute or convalescent COVID-19. CDR3 sequence: CASSSGHQSNQPQHF. At the DNA level, the sequence is TGTGCCAGTAGCTCGGGACACCAGAGCAATCAGCCCCAGCATTTT.